What follows is one T cell receptor (beta chain) and its context. Antigen specificity is unknown. The data originate from a study of vaccination and CD4 T cells after COVID-19. Looking at the study overall: A CEFX pool, an HIV-1 Nef pool, or no peptide went to control cultures.

The Oncomine TCR Beta short-read assay was what sequenced the DNA obtained from cultured CD4+ T cells. MiXCR, applied by TCRdb to the PCR reads, yields one record per CDR3 protein. The sample yields 8,500 to 13,000 distinct CDR3 sequences, 64% seen once. Regarding treatment: roughly ten-day PBMC culture with coronavirus spike peptide pools or control peptides (ViraFEST assay). In this cohort, PCR tests turned positive between March and December 2020, predating US Alpha, Beta and Delta variants. After being plated at some 2 million per well, PBMCs were cultured with approximately 9.8 IU/ml IL-2 and approximately 10 ug/ml peptide pools. Sequences were obtained from CD4+ T cells from blood, cultured in vitro. This clonotype was obtained from a human donor who had recovered from COVID-19.

CDR3 in amino acids: CASSFQLAALEDTQYF. CDR3 in DNA: TGTGCCAGCAGTTTCCAACTAGCGGCCCTGGAGGATACCCAGTACTTC. The V gene is TRBV28, the J gene TRBJ2-5, with TRBD2 matching over 8 bases. From germline, CDR1 is MDHEN and CDR2 SYDVKM. CDR3 length equals 16 residues. V shed 3 bases, J shed 8 bases, and the junction held 14 bases outside the gene matches.